The clone carrying this T cell receptor (beta chain) was detected once. The antigen remains unidentified. TCRdb's table, derived via immunoSEQ multiplex PCR, lists solely in-frame clones and lacks some. This sample has 53,000 or so clones, with 88% found just once. The sample's time point: peripheral blood 6 weeks after treatment start. The data were obtained in a study of PD-L1 blockade in urothelial cancer. The ends were cut back, 5 bases at V and 2 bases at J, with 13 bases in the middle. Germline assignment: CDR1 SGHRS and CDR2 YFSETQ. This CDR3 has 14 amino acids. Findings and caveats of the study: Sub-median blood TCR clonality before treatment predicted longer survival.

The receptor was isolated from a man aged 55 to 70 with urothelial cancer. The sample here was PBMCs, taken around atezolizumab (anti-PD-L1) treatment. This chain links TRBV5-1 with TRBJ2-5; D possibly corresponds to TRBD2 (5 bases). The CDR3, as DNA: TGCGCCAGCAGGGTCGGAGCGGCACAAGAGACCCAGTACTTC. It specifies CASRVGAAQETQYF. Using reference TRBV5-1 and TRBJ2-5 for the parts outside the CDR3, the full variable domain is KAGVTQTPRYLIKTRGQQVTLSCSPISGHRSVSWYQQTPGQGLQFLFEYFSETQRNKGNFPGRFSGRQFSNSRSEMNVSTLELGDSALYLCASRVGAAQETQYFGPGTRLLVL.